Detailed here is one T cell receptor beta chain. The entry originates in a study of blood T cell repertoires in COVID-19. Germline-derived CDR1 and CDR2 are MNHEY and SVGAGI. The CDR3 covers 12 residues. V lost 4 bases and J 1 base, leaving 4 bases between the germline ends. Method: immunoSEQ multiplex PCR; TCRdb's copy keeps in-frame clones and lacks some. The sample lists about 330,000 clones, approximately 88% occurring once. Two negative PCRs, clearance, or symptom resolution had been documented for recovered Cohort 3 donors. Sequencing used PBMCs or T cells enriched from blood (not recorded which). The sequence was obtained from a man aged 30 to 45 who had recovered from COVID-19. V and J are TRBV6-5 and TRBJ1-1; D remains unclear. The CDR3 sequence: CASSFGNTEAFF. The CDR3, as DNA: TGTGCCAGCAGTTTCGGGAACACTGAAGCTTTCTTT.